A selection of T cell receptor beta chains follows, all from one sample in a study of cytotoxic CD8 clonotypes in ibrutinib-treated CLL. Measured with immunoSEQ multiplex PCR; TCRdb has only the in-frame clones, and not every one. This table has 200,000 to 250,000 clones, 70% appearing once. This specimen consisted of PBMCs, obtained after 12 months of ibrutinib treatment. These receptors all come from a human donor with chronic lymphocytic leukemia. Each CDR3 is given with its conserved first and last residue. Fields, in order: J gene, D gene, V gene, clone size, CDR3 DNA, CDR3 protein. D genes are given only for firm matches. Size tells how often a clone was seen (once, few, many) or the class of an expanded clone, and some rows leave it out.

J: TRBJ2-7
D: TRBD2
V: TRBV9
size: -
DNA: TGTGCCAGCAGCCCAAGACTAGCGGGAGCCTCCTACGAGCAGTACTTC
CDR3: CASSPRLAGASYEQYF

J: TRBJ1-5
D: -
V: TRBV19
size: once
DNA: TGTGCCAGTAGTGGCAATCAGCCCCAGCATTTT
CDR3: CASSGNQPQHF

J: TRBJ2-1
D: -
V: TRBV5-1
size: -
DNA: TGCGCCAGCAGCTTGGGGCAAGGCTACAATGAGCAGTTCTTC
CDR3: CASSLGQGYNEQFF

J: TRBJ2-7
D: TRBD2
V: TRBV7-7
size: -
DNA: TGTGCTAGCAGCCCACTGACGGGAGGGAGCTACGAGCAGTACTTC
CDR3: CASSPLTGGSYEQYF

J: TRBJ2-3
D: -
V: TRBV9
size: -
DNA: TGTGCCAGCAGCGCAGGTGGGGCCATCACAGATACGCAGTATTTT
CDR3: CASSAGGAITDTQYF

J: TRBJ2-7
D: TRBD1
V: TRBV5-1
size: -
DNA: TGCGCCAGCAGCGTCCGGGACAGGGGTAGTGGGCAGTACTTC
CDR3: CASSVRDRGSGQYF

J: TRBJ2-2
D: TRBD1
V: TRBV29-1
size: once
DNA: TGCAGCGCTTCGGACTCCGGGACAGCTAACACCGGGGAGCTGTTTTTT
CDR3: CSASDSGTANTGELFF

J: TRBJ1-2
D: -
V: TRBV29-1
size: -
DNA: TGCAGCGTTGAAGAACAGCAGGGACATAACTATGGCTACACCTTC
CDR3: CSVEEQQGHNYGYTF

J: TRBJ1-5
D: -
V: TRBV30
size: -
DNA: TGTGCCTGGAGTCCGCGGGTGTATAGCAATCAGCCCCAGCATTTT
CDR3: CAWSPRVYSNQPQHF

J: TRBJ1-1
D: -
V: TRBV5-4
size: -
DNA: TGTGCCAGCAGCTTGGTACGCGGGATGAACACTGAAGCTTTCTTT
CDR3: CASSLVRGMNTEAFF

J: TRBJ2-5
D: -
V: TRBV15
size: -
DNA: TGTGCCACCAGCAGAGGAGGCACAGAAAAAGAGACCCAGTACTTC
CDR3: CATSRGGTEKETQYF